A selection of T cell receptor beta chains follows, all from one sample in a study of cytomegalovirus exposure and HLA in healthy donors. Profiled with immunoSEQ multiplex PCR; TCRdb holds only in-frame clones, not every one. The sample has 150,000 to 200,000 clones; under 80% are singletons. What was sequenced was PBMCs. These receptors all stem from a female donor in good health and CMV-seronegative. Each CDR3 is given with its conserved first and last residue. D genes are given only for firm matches. Size tells how often a clone was seen (once, few, many) or the class of an expanded clone, and some rows leave it out.

>TRBV7-2|-|TRBJ1-1|-
TGTGCCAGCAGCCCTTCCTCCGAAGCTTTCTTT
CASSPSSEAFF
>TRBV6-5|-|TRBJ2-3|TRBD2
TGTGCCAGCAGAAGCGGGGGCACAGATACGCAGTATTTT
CASRSGGTDTQYF
>TRBV30|-|TRBJ1-2|-
TGTGCCTGGAGTGAGGCGGCGGTCTATGGCTACACCTTC
CAWSEAAVYGYTF
>TRBV9|few|TRBJ2-2|TRBD2
TGTGCCAGCAGCGTAGCGGGACTAGCGGGAGGGAACACCGGGGAGCTGTTTTTT
CASSVAGLAGGNTGELFF
>TRBV18|-|TRBJ2-2|-
TGTGCCAGCTCTCCGGTTCGGCGGGACCCCGGGGAGCTGTTTTTT
CASSPVRRDPGELFF
>TRBV6-1|-|TRBJ2-7|TRBD2
TGTGCCAGCAGTGAGGGACTAGCCTACGAGCAGTACTTC
CASSEGLAYEQYF
>TRBV25-1|-|TRBJ2-5|TRBD2
TGTGCCAGCAGTGAGGCGGGAGCGGAGACCCAGTACTTC
CASSEAGAETQYF
>TRBV10-3|-|TRBJ2-7|TRBD1
TGTGCCATCAGTGAAGGGGACAGTCCCTACGAGCAGTACTTC
CAISEGDSPYEQYF
>TRBV29-1|few|TRBJ2-7|TRBD1
TGCAGCGTTGAACGGGACAGGGGACCACCCTACGAGCAGTACTTC
CSVERDRGPPYEQYF
>TRBV5-1|-|TRBJ2-1|TRBD1
TGCGCCAGCAGCTTGGTACAGGGGAAGTATGAGCAGTTCTTC
CASSLVQGKYEQFF
>TRBV7-2|few|TRBJ2-3|-
TGTGCCAGCAGGCGTACTAGCACAGATACGCAGTATTTT
CASRRTSTDTQYF
>TRBV5-1|-|TRBJ2-3|-
TGCGCCAGCAGCTTGGGAGTTCTAGCTATTACAGATACGCAGTATTTT
CASSLGVLAITDTQYF
>TRBV18|-|TRBJ1-1|-
TGTGCCAGCTCACCCGAGAGGGCGAACACTGAAGCTTTCTTT
CASSPERANTEAFF